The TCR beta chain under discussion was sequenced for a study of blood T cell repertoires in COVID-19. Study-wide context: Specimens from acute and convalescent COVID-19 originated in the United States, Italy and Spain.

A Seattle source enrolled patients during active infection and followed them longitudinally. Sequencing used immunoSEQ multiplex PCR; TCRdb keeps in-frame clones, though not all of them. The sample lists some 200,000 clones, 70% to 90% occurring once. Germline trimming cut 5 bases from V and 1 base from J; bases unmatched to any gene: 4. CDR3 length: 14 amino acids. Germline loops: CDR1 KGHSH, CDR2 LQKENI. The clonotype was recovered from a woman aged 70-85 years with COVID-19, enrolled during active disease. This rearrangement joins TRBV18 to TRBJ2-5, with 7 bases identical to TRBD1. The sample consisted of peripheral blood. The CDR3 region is CASSADRVQETQYF. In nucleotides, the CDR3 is TGTGCCAGCTCAGCCGACAGGGTCCAAGAGACCCAGTACTTC. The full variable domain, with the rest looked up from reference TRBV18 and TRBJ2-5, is NAGVMQNPRHLVRRRGQEARLRCSPMKGHSHVYWYRQLPEEGLKFMVYLQKENIIDESGMPKERFSAEFPKEGPSILRIQQVVRGDSAAYFCASSADRVQETQYFGPGTRLLVL.